The clone carrying this T cell receptor beta chain has ten or more counts. This sample is part of a study of molecular identifiers for immune sequencing clone quantification. TCRdb redid the calling of the PCR reads with MiXCR, one entry per CDR3 protein. The table records some 320,000 distinct CDR3 sequences, about a fifth of them present only once. The source is a human donor in good health. Some libraries in this study had Jurkat cell RNA spiked in. Source material: naive CD8+ T cells from blood, with Jurkat cell RNA spiked in. Subset given: FACS-sorted CD8+CD4-CCR7+CD45RA+ naive T cells.

The CDR3 loop reads CASSLFGGNTEAFF. The CDR3, as DNA: TGTGCCAGCAGTTTATTCGGCGGGAACACTGAAGCTTTCTTT. The rearrangement links TRBV27 to TRBJ1-1; D gene unclear. In germline, CDR1 is MNHEY, CDR2 SMNVEV (reference sequence). The CDR3 is 14 amino acids. With 1 base removed from V and 1 base from J, the gap between germline ends came to 7 bases.